This passage covers 27 T cell receptor beta chains from one sample sequenced in a study of blood T cell repertoires in COVID-19. TCRdb's copy holds only in-frame clones and misses some; the assay was immunoSEQ multiplex PCR. The sample shows 110,000 or so clones, 80% to 90% of them seen only once. The sequencing input was peripheral blood. These receptors originate from a man aged 40-49 years with acute or convalescent COVID-19.

This chain links TRBV7-2 with TRBJ2-3, with a tentative D call TRBD2 (6 bases). The CDR3 consists of 11 residues. Trimming pared 5 bases from V and 9 bases from J, leaving 9 bases between. Germline CDR1 SGHTA, CDR2 FQGNSA. CDR3 sequence: CASSRAGTQYF. Here the CDR3 DNA reads TGTGCCAGCAGCAGGGCGGGGACGCAGTATTTT.

V is TRBV29-1 and J is TRBJ1-2, with D possibly matching TRBD1 (6 bases). V lost 4 bases and J lost 6, with 9 bases in between. Per germline, CDR1 SQVTM and CDR2 ANQGSEA. This CDR3 has 11 amino acids. The CDR3 loop reads CSVATGNGYTF. In nucleotides, the CDR3 is TGCAGCGTTGCAACAGGGAATGGCTACACCTTC.

Here the CDR3 DNA reads TGTGCCAGCCAAGCGGGGGGCAAAAACATTCAGTACTTC. It specifies CASQAGGKNIQYF. The chain has TRBV2 and TRBJ2-4, with TRBD2 identical over 9 bases. The V and J ends lost 8 bases and 3 bases, in that order; junction bases with no gene match: 2. The germline CDR1 and CDR2 sequences are SNHLY and FYNNEI. CDR3 length equals 13 residues.

This sequence joins TRBV2 and TRBJ2-2, with D perhaps matching TRBD1 (6 bases). Per germline, CDR1 SNHLY and CDR2 FYNNEI. The CDR3 totals 15 residues. The ends were cut back, 2 bases at V and 2 bases at J, with 9 bases in the middle. DNA for the CDR3: TGTGCCAGCAGTGAATGGGGGCCAAACACCGGGGAGCTGTTTTTT. Translation: CASSEWGPNTGELFF. Full variable domain (missing parts from reference TRBV2 and TRBJ2-2): EPEVTQTPSHQVTQMGQEVILRCVPISNHLYFYWYRQILGQKVEFLVSFYNNEISEKSEIFDDQFSVERPDGSNFTLKIRSTKLEDSAMYFCASSEWGPNTGELFFGEGSRLTVL.

The V gene is TRBV6-2 or TRBV6-3, the J gene TRBJ1-2, with a possible D match to TRBD1 (6 bases). Germline assignment: CDR1 MNHEY and CDR2 SVGEGT. The V end lost 2 bases, the J end lost 8 bases, and 12 bases lay between the germline ends. The CDR3 loop spans 13 amino acids. The CDR3 DNA reads TGTGCCAGCAGTTACGTGGCAGGGGTCGGCTACACCTTC. This codes for CASSYVAGVGYTF.

This clone appeared once. This chain connects TRBV19 to TRBJ1-5; a weak D match, TRBD1 (5 bases). This CDR3 comprises 13 residues. Trimming stripped 3 bases from V and 5 bases from J, with 8 bases between. CDR1 and CDR2 from the germline V gene are LNHDA and SQIVND (reference sequence). CDR3: CASSIWGDQPQHF. The CDR3 DNA is TGTGCCAGTAGTATTTGGGGGGATCAGCCCCAGCATTTT.

The V call is TRBV7-9, the J call TRBJ1-2, with 8 nucleotides matching TRBD1. The CDR3 runs 15 residues. CDR1 and CDR2 (germline): SEHNR, FQNEAQ (reference sequence). V gave up 1 base and J gave up 4 bases; unmatched junction bases: 5. The CDR3 sequence is CASSLGGTGAYGYTF. The DNA for the CDR3 is TGTGCCAGCAGCTTAGGGGGGACAGGAGCCTATGGCTACACCTTC.

The V gene is TRBV7-8, the J gene TRBJ1-2; D gene uncertain. This CDR3 comprises 12 residues. From germline, CDR1 is SGHVS and CDR2 FQNEAQ. Trimming took 5 bases from V and 8 from J, leaving 12 bases between them. This CDR3 is CASSLGGEGYTF. The CDR3 region has the DNA TGTGCCAGCAGCCTAGGTGGAGAAGGCTACACCTTC. The complete variable domain, with remaining parts taken from reference TRBV7-8 and TRBJ1-2, reads GAGVSQSPRYKVAKRGQDVALRCDPISGHVSLFWYQQALGQGPEFLTYFQNEAQLDKSGLPSDRFFAERPEGSVSTLKIQRTQQEDSAVYLCASSLGGEGYTFGSGTRLTVV.

This chain joins TRBV21-1 and TRBJ1-5. TRBV21-1 is a known pseudogene. The CDR3 contains 14 residues. CDR3 sequence: CASSARTGNQPQHF. The CDR3 nucleotides are TGTGCCAGCAGCGCCCGCACGGGCAATCAGCCCCAGCATTTT.

This chain links TRBV5-6 with TRBJ1-4, with TRBD1 matching over 9 bases. Germline lookup yields CDR1 SGHDT and CDR2 YYEEEE. This CDR3 region has 15 residues. Unmatched junction bases numbered 4, after V lost 2 bases and J lost 5 bases. The CDR3 region is CASSFPGTGNEKLFF. CDR3 bases: TGTGCCAGCAGCTTTCCCGGGACAGGGAATGAAAAACTGTTTTTT.

The chain joins TRBV6-5 to TRBJ2-7, with 8 bases identical to TRBD2. The CDR3 consists of 15 residues. Unmatched junction bases numbered 10, after V lost 6 bases and J lost 3 bases. Germline CDR1 and CDR2: MNHEY and SVGAGI. The CDR3 bases are TGTGCCAGCAGCCGGGGTCTGAGCGGGGGCTACGAGCAGTACTTC. This translates into CASSRGLSGGYEQYF.

The CDR3 nucleotides are TGTGCCAGCAGCCAAGGCCCGGGGAGAGGCTACACCTTC. It yields the protein CASSQGPGRGYTF. The V and J genes are TRBV3-1 (or the pseudogene TRBV3-2) and TRBJ1-2; D not resolved. CDR3 length: 13 amino acids. Germline CDR1 reads LGHDT; CDR2 reads YNNKEL (reference sequence). V lost 1 base and J lost 8, with 11 bases in between.

The V and J genes are TRBV7-2 and TRBJ2-3; the match to TRBD2 covers 7 bases. After removal of 5 bases from V and 10 bases from J, the junction contained 6 bases not matched to a gene. The CDR3 has 12 residues. CDR1 and CDR2 (germline): SGHTA, FQGNSA. CDR3 DNA sequence: TGTGCCAGCAGCCAAGGACTAGGGGCGCAGTATTTT. Encoded protein: CASSQGLGAQYF.

This clone showed up just once. The chain carries TRBV9 and TRBJ1-2; no reliable D call. Germline CDR1 and CDR2: SGDLS and YYNGEE. Deletions cut 1 base from V and 4 bases from J, with 5 bases between. This CDR3 has 12 residues. Written as DNA, the CDR3 is TGTGCCAGCAGCGTAACGAGCTATGGCTACACCTTC. It specifies CASSVTSYGYTF.

The chain has TRBV12-3 or TRBV12-4 and TRBJ2-5; TRBD1 might be the D (6 bases). V was pared by 1 base and J by 5 bases, with 8 bases between. The CDR3 consists of 13 residues. CDR3 in DNA: TGTGCCAGCAGTTTAGGGCAGGGGGAGACCCAGTACTTC. As protein: CASSLGQGETQYF.

The chain joins TRBV13 to TRBJ2-7; TRBD2 is a possible D gene (5 bases). This CDR3 contains 14 residues. Trimming left V 5 bases short and J 1 base short, with 12 bases between. The germline V gene encodes CDR1 PRHDT and CDR2 FYEKMQ (reference sequence). Written as DNA, the CDR3 is TGTGCCAGCAGCCAGTCGGGGTCATCCTACGAGCAGTACTTC. Amino acid sequence: CASSQSGSSYEQYF.

This chain links TRBV3-1 (or the pseudogene TRBV3-2) with TRBJ2-7; 9 bases map to TRBD2. This CDR3 comprises 14 residues. Germline V gene data show CDR1 as LGHDT and CDR2 as YNNKEL (reference sequence). Germline trimming cut 3 bases from V and 4 bases from J; bases unmatched to any gene: 4. The CDR3 region is CASSHSSGGYEQYF. The CDR3 DNA sequence: TGTGCCAGCAGCCATTCCAGCGGGGGGTACGAGCAGTACTTC.

V usage is TRBV5-4 and J usage is TRBJ2-1, with TRBD1 matching 7 bases. The junction had 0 bases not matched to a gene; V was cut back by 2 bases and J by 4 bases. The CDR3 sequence is 13 residues long. The germline V gene encodes CDR1 SGHNT and CDR2 YYREEE (reference sequence). CDR3 residues: CASSLQGYNEQFF. The CDR3 DNA sequence: TGTGCCAGCAGCTTACAGGGGTACAATGAGCAGTTCTTC.

The rearrangement links TRBV6-5 to TRBJ2-7; 7 nucleotides match TRBD1. Trimming took 7 bases from V and 2 from J; bases not matched to a gene: 8. Germline loops: CDR1 MNHEY, CDR2 SVGAGI. This CDR3 contains 14 residues. The CDR3: CASTDDRDTYEQYF. CDR3 DNA: TGTGCCAGCACCGACGACAGGGATACCTACGAGCAGTACTTC.

The genes are TRBV19 and TRBJ1-6; 10 nucleotides align to TRBD1. The CDR3 contains 15 residues. Losses at the gene ends were 4 bases for V and 9 bases for J; bases not matched to a gene: 6. In germline, CDR1 is LNHDA, CDR2 SQIVND (reference sequence). The CDR3 DNA sequence: TGTGCCAGTAGTACCGGGGACAGGGGATCTTCACCCCTCCACTTT. Its protein product is CASSTGDRGSSPLHF.

A few counts support this clone. Germline and junction disagree at one end, which may indicate a read error. The V and J genes are TRBV6-5 and TRBJ2-7, with a possible D match to TRBD1 (6 bases). This CDR3 contains 15 residues. Germline V gives CDR1 MNHEY, CDR2 SVGAGI. The chain's CDR3 is CASRLIDRPSHEQYF. The CDR3 DNA reads TGTGCCAGCAGACTTATAGACAGGCCCTCCCACGAGCAGTACTTC.

V usage is TRBV9 and J usage is TRBJ1-6; D not resolved. The CDR3 has 16 residues. Germline CDR1 is SGDLS and CDR2 is YYNGEE. Trimming pared 4 bases from V and 0 bases from J, leaving 11 bases between. The CDR3 protein is CASSRTGSSYNSPLHF. CDR3 nucleotides: TGTGCCAGCAGCAGAACGGGAAGCTCCTATAATTCACCCCTCCACTTT.

This clone is a singleton in its sample. The chain joins TRBV5-5 to TRBJ2-7; tentatively, D is TRBD1 (5 bases). Germline loops: CDR1 SGHKS, CDR2 YYEKEE (reference sequence). The CDR3 runs 15 residues. V was cut by 1 base and J by 6 bases, with 17 bases left in between. The CDR3 DNA sequence: TGTGCCAGCAGCTTGCTTATGGCAGGGAAGGGCGAGCAGTACTTC. Its translation: CASSLLMAGKGEQYF.

This chain joins TRBV4-3 and TRBJ1-2, with 7 bases aligning to TRBD1. Germline values: CDR1 LGHNA, CDR2 YSLEER. The CDR3 is made up of 14 amino acids. The V and J ends lost 1 base and 5 bases, in that order; junction bases with no gene match: 4. CDR3 amino acids: CASSQAAGGYGYTF. The CDR3 DNA follows: TGCGCCAGCAGCCAAGCGGCAGGGGGATATGGCTACACCTTC.

The chain combines TRBV7-9 with TRBJ2-3; TRBD2 matches at 12 bases. There are 17 residues in the CDR3. CDR1 is SEHNR, CDR2 FQNEAQ, per germline (reference sequence). V shed 2 bases, J shed 0 bases, and the junction held 3 bases outside the gene matches. The CDR3 DNA reads as TGTGCCAGCAGCTTACCTAGCGGGGGGGCTAGCACAGATACGCAGTATTTT. Residues: CASSLPSGGASTDTQYF.

A remark on this clone: This CDR3 fails to terminate in the conserved phenylalanine or tryptophan, so it likely reflects a read error. The limits of the CDR3 on the DNA are not certain, so only TCRdb's listed CDR3 is given. This rearrangement joins TRBV4-1 to TRBJ2-3; TRBD2 is the table's D call and was not checked against the DNA. CDR1 is MGHRA, CDR2 YSYEKL, per germline. The CDR3 numbers 12 amino acids, ends counted. CDR3 residues: CASSQAISGAAE.

In its sample, this clone was seen a few times. J is TRBJ2-1 and V is TRBV6-6; 8 nucleotides line up with TRBD2. The germline V gene has CDR1 MNHNY and CDR2 SVGAGI (reference sequence). The CDR3 has 15 residues. The junction had 9 bases not matched to a gene; V was cut back by 7 bases and J by 4 bases. The CDR3 sequence is CASTNTGGQYNEQFF. As DNA, the CDR3 is TGTGCCAGCACCAATACGGGGGGGCAGTACAATGAGCAGTTCTTC.